The rows below give T cell receptor beta chains drawn from one sample of a study of CD8 T cells in Susac syndrome. Each CDR3 protein gets one entry after TCRdb re-called the immunoSEQ multiplex PCR reads with MiXCR. The top ten clones hold over 0.095% of a sample with a few hundred thousand distinct CDR3 sequences, around 83% of them seen once. The sample taken for sequencing was CD8+ T cells from PBMCs. Receptor source: a human donor with multiple sclerosis. The CDR3 runs from the conserved cysteine through the conserved F or W. D genes are given only for firm matches. Clone size, where shown, is once, few, many, or a class for clones that have expanded.

clone_size,d_call,v_call,j_call,cdr3_nt,cdr3_aa
-,-,TRBV24-1,TRBJ1-5,TGTGCCACCAGTGATCTAACCAGCAATCAGCCCCAGCATTTT,CATSDLTSNQPQHF
-,TRBD2,TRBV6-5,TRBJ2-7,TGTGCCAGCAGTTACTCGGGGGACTACGGATCTGAGCAGTACTTC,CASSYSGDYGSEQYF
-,TRBD1,TRBV19,TRBJ1-2,TGTGCCAGTAGTATACAACAGGGGCGAAACTATGGCTACACCTTC,CASSIQQGRNYGYTF
-,TRBD1,TRBV28,TRBJ1-2,TGTGCCAGCAGTTCCCTATACAGGGGGCGCGACTATGGCTACACCTTC,CASSSLYRGRDYGYTF
-,TRBD2,TRBV11-2,TRBJ2-5,TGTGCCAGCAGCTTACCCGGGGGGGGAGAGACCCAGTACTTC,CASSLPGGGETQYF
-,-,TRBV11-2,TRBJ2-2,TGTGCCAGCAGCTTAAGGTTCGGCAGGGTTTTTTTCGCCGGGGAGCTGTTTTTT,CASSLRFGRVFFAGELFF
-,TRBD2,TRBV5-4,TRBJ2-7,TGTGCCAGCAGCCCGACCCTAGCGGGAAAGCAGTACTTC,CASSPTLAGKQYF
-,-,TRBV27,TRBJ2-2,TGTGCCAGCAGTTTTAGTAGGGGAGGCACCGGGGAGCTGTTTTTT,CASSFSRGGTGELFF
-,-,TRBV7-9,TRBJ2-1,TGTGCCAGCAGCCCCCCGTCGGGCGCGGGCAATGAGCAGTTCTTC,CASSPPSGAGNEQFF
-,-,TRBV14,TRBJ2-7,TGTGCCAGCAGCCAAGATCCTATCTACGAGCAGTACTTC,CASSQDPIYEQYF
-,TRBD2,TRBV2,TRBJ2-1,TGTGCCACCGTGACTAGCGGCCGAGCTAGGGAGCAGTTCTTC,CATVTSGRAREQFF
few,TRBD1,TRBV6-1,TRBJ1-6,TGTGCCAGCTTGCCGGGGACAGGGGTATCACCCCTCCACTTT,CASLPGTGVSPLHF
-,TRBD2,TRBV27,TRBJ2-5,TGTGCCAGCTCAAAGCGGGACGGAGAGACCCAGTACTTC,CASSKRDGETQYF
-,-,TRBV24-1,TRBJ2-1,TGTGCCACCAGTGATAAAACGCACCCTTTCTCCTACAATGAGCAGTTCTTC,CATSDKTHPFSYNEQFF
-,TRBD1,TRBV5-1,TRBJ1-2,TGCGCCAGCAGCTCCACAGGGGGTTACTATGGCTACACCTTC,CASSSTGGYYGYTF
-,TRBD1,TRBV19,TRBJ1-1,TGTGCCAGTAGTATAGACGGGACAGTTGAAGCTTTCTTT,CASSIDGTVEAFF
few,-,TRBV27,TRBJ2-7,TGTGCCAGCACCGTTGTTGGGGGTGGAGGGTACGAGCAGTACTTC,CASTVVGGGGYEQYF
once,TRBD2,TRBV7-3,TRBJ2-3,TGTGCCAGCAGCGCCAGCGGGAGGGCCGTAGATACGCAGTATTTT,CASSASGRAVDTQYF
-,-,TRBV28,TRBJ1-5,TGTGCCAGCAGTCCACCGGCGGGCTATAGCAATCAGCCCCAGCATTTT,CASSPPAGYSNQPQHF
-,-,TRBV27,TRBJ2-1,TGTGCCAGCAGTTTATCGAGGGGTCGATTCCAGAGGGGCTACAATGAGCAGTTCTTC,CASSLSRGRFQRGYNEQFF
-,-,TRBV27,TRBJ1-5,TGTGCCAGCAGCTTCTTAGGACCTCAGCCCCAGCATTTT,CASSFLGPQPQHF
once,TRBD2,TRBV2,TRBJ2-7,TGTGCCAGCAGTCCTAGCGGGAGGTGGTCCTACGAGCAGTACTTC,CASSPSGRWSYEQYF
-,TRBD2,TRBV20-1,TRBJ2-3,TGCAGTGCGGCGGCTAGCGGGCTGGATCGAGATACGCAGTATTTT,CSAAASGLDRDTQYF
few,-,TRBV2,TRBJ2-1,TGTGCCAGCAGTTGGGGAGGCGATGAGCAGTTCTTC,CASSWGGDEQFF
-,-,TRBV27,TRBJ2-2,TGTGCCAGCAGTTTAATGGGGACTTTCACCGGGGAGCTGTTTTTT,CASSLMGTFTGELFF
-,-,TRBV7-8,TRBJ2-7,TGTGCCAGCAGCTTAGTGGAGGGCCCCATCGAGCAGTACTTC,CASSLVEGPIEQYF
-,-,TRBV27,TRBJ1-5,TGTGCCAGCAGACTTTCAGGGGGCAATCAGCCCCAGCATTTT,CASRLSGGNQPQHF
-,-,TRBV3-1,TRBJ2-7,TGTGCCAGCAGCGCTCTACCCGGGGCAGCCTACGAGCAGTACTTC,CASSALPGAAYEQYF
-,TRBD1,TRBV6-2/TRBV6-3,TRBJ1-4,TGTGCCAGCAGTGACGACAGGGGATTGCGTGAAAAACTGTTTTTT,CASSDDRGLREKLFF
-,TRBD2,TRBV14,TRBJ2-1,TGTGCCAGCAGCCCTGCGGGAGGAGGAGAGCAGTTCTTC,CASSPAGGGEQFF
-,TRBD1,TRBV12-5,TRBJ2-3,TGTGCTAGTCTCGACAGGGGGCAAGCAGATACGCAGTATTTT,CASLDRGQADTQYF
-,-,TRBV7-9,TRBJ2-7,TGTGCCAGCAGCCCACCAAGGCCCGAGCAGTACTTC,CASSPPRPEQYF
once,TRBD2,TRBV24-1,TRBJ2-2,TGTGCCACCAGTGGATCCGGGGGGTCCGGGGAGCTGTTTTTT,CATSGSGGSGELFF
-,-,TRBV5-1,TRBJ2-1,TGCGCCAGCAGGTTAAGTGGGAATGAGCAGTTCTTC,CASRLSGNEQFF
-,-,TRBV29-1,TRBJ2-1,TGCAGCGTTGTCCAAAATGAGCAGTTCTTC,CSVVQNEQFF
-,-,TRBV28,TRBJ2-3,TGTGCCAGCAGCCCCCGCCGTATCGGGACAGATACGCAGTATTTT,CASSPRRIGTDTQYF
-,-,TRBV12-3/TRBV12-4,TRBJ2-3,TGTGCCAGCAGCCCCAAACCCCAGTTCCGCACAGATACGCAGTATTTT,CASSPKPQFRTDTQYF
-,-,TRBV7-2,TRBJ2-2,TGTGCCAGCCATCCCGGGTTGAACACCGGGGAGCTGTTTTTT,CASHPGLNTGELFF
-,-,TRBV6-4,TRBJ1-1,TGTGCCGGAGTCGAGGCCAAGGACACTGAAGCTTTCTTT,CAGVEAKDTEAFF
-,TRBD1,TRBV9,TRBJ1-2,TGTGCCAGCAGCGTAGGCGAGACAGGGGGCATCTATGGCTACACCTTC,CASSVGETGGIYGYTF
-,-,TRBV11-2,TRBJ2-1,TGTGCCAGCCGGACCCCTCAGGGTGAGCAGTTCTTC,CASRTPQGEQFF
-,TRBD1,TRBV7-9,TRBJ2-2,TGTGCCAGCCAAGGGGGCGCGAACACCGGGGAGCTGTTTTTT,CASQGGANTGELFF
-,-,TRBV23-1,TRBJ1-5,TGCGCCAGCAGTCAATATCAACAGGTCGAAGGGCAGCCCCAGCATTTT,CASSQYQQVEGQPQHF
-,-,TRBV2,TRBJ1-2,TGTGCCAGCAGGTGGGCGAACCAAAGCCCCCTTGGCTACACCTTC,CASRWANQSPLGYTF
once,TRBD1,TRBV10-2,TRBJ2-1,TGCGCCAGCCTAGGACAGGGGGGTATGGATGAGCAGTTCTTC,CASLGQGGMDEQFF
-,TRBD2,TRBV15,TRBJ2-7,TGTGCCACCAGCAGAAATATAGCGGGAGTGGTCGAGCAGTACTTC,CATSRNIAGVVEQYF
-,-,TRBV29-1,TRBJ2-7,TGCAGCGTTGAGGGCGAAAGCTACGAGCAGTACTTC,CSVEGESYEQYF
-,-,TRBV27,TRBJ2-3,TGTGCCAGCAGTTTATGGTCGGGAGAGTTCACAGATACGCAGTATTTT,CASSLWSGEFTDTQYF
once,TRBD2,TRBV20-1,TRBJ2-7,TGCAATGCTAGAGACCCTGGACTAGCGGGAGCACCCGAGCAGTACTTC,CNARDPGLAGAPEQYF
-,TRBD2,TRBV29-1,TRBJ2-1,TGCAGCGTTGAAGGGGGACTAGCACACTACAATGAGCAGTTCTTC,CSVEGGLAHYNEQFF
-,-,TRBV12-3/TRBV12-4,TRBJ2-1,TGTGCCAGCACCCGCGGGGACGGACCTTACAATGAGCAGTTCTTC,CASTRGDGPYNEQFF
-,TRBD2,TRBV10-1,TRBJ2-1,TGCGCCAGCACCCTGAGTCGGCGGGAGGGCCGGTATGAGCAGTTCTTC,CASTLSRREGRYEQFF
-,-,TRBV4-1,TRBJ2-2,TGCGCCAGCAGCCAACAGGGCGCCGGGGAGCTGTTTTTT,CASSQQGAGELFF
-,-,TRBV4-1,TRBJ2-5,TGCGCCAGCAGCCGCGGTCTGTGGGAGACCCAGTACTTC,CASSRGLWETQYF
-,-,TRBV11-2,TRBJ2-3,TGTGCCAGCAGCCCCCGCGGCATACTCACAGATACGCAGTATTTT,CASSPRGILTDTQYF
few,TRBD1,TRBV9,TRBJ1-2,TGTGCCAGCAGCGGCCCGGACAGGGGGGGAGGCTACACCTTC,CASSGPDRGGGYTF
-,-,TRBV30,TRBJ2-5,TGTGCCTGGAAAACGGGAGTCGGAGAGACCCAGTACTTC,CAWKTGVGETQYF
few,-,TRBV9,TRBJ2-5,TGTGCCAGCAGCGGCGGGGGAAGGGGGCTGCAAGAGACCCAGTACTTC,CASSGGGRGLQETQYF
-,-,TRBV7-9,TRBJ2-4,TGTGCCAGCAGCCGAACTGAGGGATTCAAAAACATTCAGTACTTC,CASSRTEGFKNIQYF
-,-,TRBV28,TRBJ2-4,TGTGCCAGCAGTTTTCGGCGTGGCAAAAACATTCAGTACTTC,CASSFRRGKNIQYF